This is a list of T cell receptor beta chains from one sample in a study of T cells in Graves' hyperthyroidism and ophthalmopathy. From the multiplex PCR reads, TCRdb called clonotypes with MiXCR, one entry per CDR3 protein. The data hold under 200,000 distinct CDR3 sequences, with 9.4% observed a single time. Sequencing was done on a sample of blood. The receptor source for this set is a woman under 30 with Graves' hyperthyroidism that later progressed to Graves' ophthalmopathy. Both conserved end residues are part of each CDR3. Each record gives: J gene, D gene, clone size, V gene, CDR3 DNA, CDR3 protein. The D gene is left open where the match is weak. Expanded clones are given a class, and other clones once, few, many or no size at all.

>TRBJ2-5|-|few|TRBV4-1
TGCGCCAGCAGCCAAGCAGTGCCGGAGACCCAGTACTTC
CASSQAVPETQYF
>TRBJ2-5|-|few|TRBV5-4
TGTGCCAGCAGCCTGACGGGCAGGGGGCGGGGGATAAAGGAGACCCAGTACTTC
CASSLTGRGRGIKETQYF
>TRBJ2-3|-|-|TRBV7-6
TGTGCCAGCAGCTTACCGCTGGGCCAGCAGTATTTT
CASSLPLGQQYF
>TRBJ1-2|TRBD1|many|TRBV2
TGTGCCAGCGAGACAGGGGGGGAAAAGGGAGATGGCTACACCTTC
CASETGGEKGDGYTF
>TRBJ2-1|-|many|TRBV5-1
TGCGCCAGCAGTCCGACTAGGAATGAGCAGTTCTTC
CASSPTRNEQFF
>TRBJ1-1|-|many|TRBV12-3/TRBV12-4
TGTGCCAGCAGTTTGACGATAAACACTGAAGCTTTCTTT
CASSLTINTEAFF
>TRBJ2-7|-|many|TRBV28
TGTGCCACCGGATTGGAGAGGGCCTCGTACGAGCAGTACTTC
CATGLERASYEQYF
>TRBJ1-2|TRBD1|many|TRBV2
TGTGCCAGCAGTCGGTCGGGACAGGGTTATGGCTACACCTTC
CASSRSGQGYGYTF
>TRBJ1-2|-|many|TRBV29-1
TGCAGCGTTGGACAGCGCTCAGTTGGCTACACCTTC
CSVGQRSVGYTF
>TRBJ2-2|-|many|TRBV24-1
TGTGCCACCACGAACTCCTTCCGGAGGGGGACGCCGAACACCGGGGAGCTGTTTTTT
CATTNSFRRGTPNTGELFF
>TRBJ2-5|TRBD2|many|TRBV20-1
TGCAGTGCTCGTCTAGCGGCAGAGACCCAGTACTTC
CSARLAAETQYF
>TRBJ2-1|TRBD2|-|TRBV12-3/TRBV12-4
TGTGCCAGCAGTTCTGGGGGGGGCGGGAGGGCCGTCAATGAGCAGTTCTTC
CASSSGGGGRAVNEQFF
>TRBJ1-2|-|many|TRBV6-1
TGTGCCAGCAGTGAAATGCCAAGAACTATGGGGTACACCTTC
CASSEMPRTMGYTF
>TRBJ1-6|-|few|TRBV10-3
TGTGCCATCAGTGAGTTGGCTGAGGGGTTCATTAATTCACCCCTCCACTTT
CAISELAEGFINSPLHF
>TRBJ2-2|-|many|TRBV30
TGTGCCTGGAGAGGGCAGGCCCCCGCGAACACCGGGGAGCTGTTTTTT
CAWRGQAPANTGELFF
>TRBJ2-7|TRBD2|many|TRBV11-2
TGTGCCAGCAGCTTAGATCTGGGACTAGCGTACTACGAGCAGTACTTC
CASSLDLGLAYYEQYF
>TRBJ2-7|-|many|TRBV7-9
TGTGCCAGCAGCTCTCCGACAGGGGAGGGTTACGAGCAGTACTTC
CASSSPTGEGYEQYF
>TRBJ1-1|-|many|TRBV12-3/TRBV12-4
TGTGCCAGCCTCCGGGGGAGGACACGGACCACTGAAGCTTTCTTT
CASLRGRTRTTEAFF
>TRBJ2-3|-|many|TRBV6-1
TGTGCCAGCCTGAGAGGCAGTACAGATACGCAGTATTTT
CASLRGSTDTQYF
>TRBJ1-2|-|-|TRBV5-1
TGCGCCAGCAGCTTGGTGACAGCACCGAACTATGGCTACACCTTC
CASSLVTAPNYGYTF
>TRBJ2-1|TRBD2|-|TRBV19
TGTGCCAGTAGCGCAAGCGGGGGGGGCTACAATGAGCAGTTCTTC
CASSASGGGYNEQFF
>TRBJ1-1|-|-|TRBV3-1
TGTGCCAGCAGCTGGGGGGACACTGAAGCTTTCTTT
CASSWGDTEAFF
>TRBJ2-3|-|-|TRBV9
TGTGCCAGCAGCGTCGTCGGGGAGGCAGATACGCAGTATTTT
CASSVVGEADTQYF
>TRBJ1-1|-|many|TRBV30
TGTGCCTGGAGTCACGGGGCTGGTTACACTGAAGCTTTCTTT
CAWSHGAGYTEAFF
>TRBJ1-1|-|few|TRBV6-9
TGTGCCAGCAGTTACTTCGGGCCTGAAGCTCTCTTT
CASSYFGPEALF
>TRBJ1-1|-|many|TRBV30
TGTGCCTGGAGTGGGGTCGGAAACACTGAAGCTTTCTTT
CAWSGVGNTEAFF
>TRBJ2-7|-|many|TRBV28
TGTGCCAGCAGTTTACTACAGGGGGGGGTGTACGAGCAGTACTTC
CASSLLQGGVYEQYF
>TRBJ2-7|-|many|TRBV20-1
TGCAGTGCTCTTCAGGGCAGGAACCTCCCCCACGAGCAGTACTTC
CSALQGRNLPHEQYF
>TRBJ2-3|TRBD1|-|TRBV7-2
TGTGCCAGCAGCTACCCACATGGACAGGGGAGCACAGATACGCAGTATTTT
CASSYPHGQGSTDTQYF
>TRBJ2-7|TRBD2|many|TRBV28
TGTGCCAGCAGTCCCCAAGCGGGAGGGAGGTACGAGCAGTACTTC
CASSPQAGGRYEQYF
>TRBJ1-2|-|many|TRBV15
TGTGCCACCAGCAGAGTGATGTGGGGCGGGCAACCCTATGGCTACACCTTC
CATSRVMWGGQPYGYTF
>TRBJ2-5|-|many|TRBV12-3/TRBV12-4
TGTGCCAGCACGTTTGGTCAAGAGACCCAGTACTTC
CASTFGQETQYF
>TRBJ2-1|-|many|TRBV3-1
TGTGCCAGCAGCCAAAGGGGGAATGAGCAGTTCTTC
CASSQRGNEQFF
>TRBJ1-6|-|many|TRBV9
TGTGCCAGCAGCGTGGGCGCCTATAATTCACCCCTCCACTTT
CASSVGAYNSPLHF
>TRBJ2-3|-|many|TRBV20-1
TGCAGTGCTAATTCTAGCACAGATACGCAGTATTTT
CSANSSTDTQYF
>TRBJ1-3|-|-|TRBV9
TGTGCCAGCAGCGTATTAGCAGACTCCTCTGGAAACACCATATATTTT
CASSVLADSSGNTIYF
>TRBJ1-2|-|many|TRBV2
TGTGCCAGCAGTGATAAAAGGGTGTATGGCTACACCTTC
CASSDKRVYGYTF
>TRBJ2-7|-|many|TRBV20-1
TGCAGTGCTAGCAGGGACACCTCCTACGAGCAGTACTTC
CSASRDTSYEQYF
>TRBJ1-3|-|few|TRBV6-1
TGTGCCAGCCGTCTTGGCGGGGGAAGGGGAAACACCATATATTTT
CASRLGGGRGNTIYF
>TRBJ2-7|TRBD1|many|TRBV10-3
TGTGCCATCAGAGGGACAGGGTTCTCCTACGAGCAGTACTTC
CAIRGTGFSYEQYF
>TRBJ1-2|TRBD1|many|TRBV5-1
TGCGCCAGCAGCTTGGAGCAGGGGGCAATTTCTGACTATGGCTACACCTTC
CASSLEQGAISDYGYTF
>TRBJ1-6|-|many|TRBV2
TGTGCCAGCAGTGAGACGGAGAGCTCCTATAATTCACCCCTCCACTTT
CASSETESSYNSPLHF
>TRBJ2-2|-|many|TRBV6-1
TGTGCCAGCAGACCCAATATTGGGTCCGGGGAGCTGTTTTTT
CASRPNIGSGELFF
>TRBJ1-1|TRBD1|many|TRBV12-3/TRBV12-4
TGTGCCAGCAGTCACCGGGACAGGGCTTCAGCTTTCTTT
CASSHRDRASAFF
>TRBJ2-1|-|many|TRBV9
TGTGCCAGCAGCGCGGAGATTTACAATGAGCAGTTCTTC
CASSAEIYNEQFF
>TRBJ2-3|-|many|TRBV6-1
TGTGCCAGCAGTGAAGGGGGGTCGATGGATACGCAGTATTTT
CASSEGGSMDTQYF
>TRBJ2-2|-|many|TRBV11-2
TGTGCCAGCAGCTTTCGGGGCGGATGGAACACCGGGGAGCTGTTTTTT
CASSFRGGWNTGELFF
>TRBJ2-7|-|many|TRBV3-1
TGTGCCAGCAGCAACAGGGTTGACGAGCAGTACTTC
CASSNRVDEQYF
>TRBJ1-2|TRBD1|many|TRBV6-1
TGTGCCAGCCTTCCCGACAGGGCCCGAAACTATGGCTACACCTTC
CASLPDRARNYGYTF
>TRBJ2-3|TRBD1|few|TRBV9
TGTGCCAGCAGCGTATACAGGGGCCTCGGTGGCACAGATACGCAGTATTTT
CASSVYRGLGGTDTQYF
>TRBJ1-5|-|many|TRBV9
TGTGCCAGCAGCGAGCGGGGAAATCAGCCCCAGCATTTT
CASSERGNQPQHF
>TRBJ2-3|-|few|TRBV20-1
TGCAGTGCTAGCGGGGACACAGATATGCAGTATTTT
CSASGDTDMQYF
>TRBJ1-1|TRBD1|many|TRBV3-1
TGTGCCAGCAGCCAACGACTACAGGGGGGGGAAGCTTTCTTT
CASSQRLQGGEAFF
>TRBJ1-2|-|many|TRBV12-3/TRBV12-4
TGTGCCAGCAGTTTGTCGGGTCCAGACGGCTACACCTTC
CASSLSGPDGYTF
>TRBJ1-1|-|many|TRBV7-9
TGTGCCAGCAGCTTATTTTCTGAGACGAACACTGAAGCTTTCTTT
CASSLFSETNTEAFF
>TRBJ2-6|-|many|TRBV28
TGTGCCAGCAGCGTCTGGAGTGCTGGGGCCAACGTCCTGACTTTC
CASSVWSAGANVLTF
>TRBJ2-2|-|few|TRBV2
TGTGCCAGCACTACAGGGTTCCGGGTCGGGGAGCTGTTTTTT
CASTTGFRVGELFF
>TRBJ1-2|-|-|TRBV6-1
TGTGCCAGCAGGGGACCGGCTGAATATGGCTACACCTTC
CASRGPAEYGYTF
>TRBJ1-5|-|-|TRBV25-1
TGTGCCAGCAGTGACGGCAGGGACCGTAATCAGCCCCAGCATTTT
CASSDGRDRNQPQHF
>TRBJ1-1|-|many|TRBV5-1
TGCGCCAGCAAGTATCGGGACGGTAACACTGAAGCTTTCTTT
CASKYRDGNTEAFF